The next 29 T cell receptor beta chains were all read from a single sample in a study of CD8 T cells in Susac syndrome. Random hexamers were used to reverse transcribe the RNA input (0.5 to 1 ug). MiXCR was run by TCRdb on the immunoSEQ multiplex PCR reads, yielding one entry per CDR3 protein. Altogether 100,000 to 150,000 distinct CDR3 sequences are present, around 94% being singletons, with the ten largest covering about 0.2%. The sample comprised CD8+ T cells from PBMCs. These TCRs come from a human donor with Susac syndrome.

V gene TRBV20-1 combines with J gene TRBJ2-3; 10 bases align to TRBD1. Germline values: CDR1 DFQATT, CDR2 SNEGSKA (reference sequence). CDR3 length: 15 residues. J gave up 4 bases and V 4 bases, and 8 bases lay outside the gene matches. DNA for the CDR3: TGCAGTGCTACGGCCGGGACAGGGGACGCAGATACGCAGTATTTT. Encoded protein: CSATAGTGDADTQYF.

V and J are TRBV4-3 and TRBJ2-3; D is unclear. The germline V gene has CDR1 LGHNA and CDR2 YSLEER. The length of the CDR3 is 13 residues. Trimming took off 0 bases at V and 3 bases at J, with 4 bases between the two ends. The CDR3 here is CASSQDLTDTQYF. The CDR3 DNA follows: TGCGCCAGCAGCCAAGATCTAACAGATACGCAGTATTTT.

The J gene is TRBJ2-3, the V gene TRBV5-5, with 7 bases matching TRBD1. Germline CDR1 reads SGHKS; CDR2 reads YYEKEE (reference sequence). Trimming at V came to 4 bases and at J to 0 bases, leaving 5 bases not matched to a gene. The CDR3 is 15 amino acids. The CDR3 is CASSHDRASTDTQYF. The CDR3 DNA sequence: TGTGCCAGCAGCCACGACAGGGCTAGCACAGATACGCAGTATTTT.

This chain connects TRBV5-4 to TRBJ1-2; D perhaps matches TRBD1 (6 bases). CDR1 and CDR2 (germline): SGHNT, YYREEE (reference sequence). Trimming left V 5 bases short and J 6 bases short, with 14 bases between. The CDR3 contains 13 residues. CDR3: CASSLYRADGYTF. DNA for the CDR3: TGTGCCAGCAGTTTGTACAGGGCGGATGGCTACACCTTC.

The chain combines TRBV29-1 with TRBJ1-1, with D unresolved. Trimming removed 6 bases at V and 5 bases at J, with 10 bases between. Looked up from germline, CDR1 is SQVTM and CDR2 is ANQGSEA. The CDR3 is made up of 11 amino acids. CDR3 amino acids: CSVAWGTEAFF. The CDR3 DNA reads as TGCAGCGTCGCCTGGGGAACTGAAGCTTTCTTT. The full variable domain, with the rest looked up from reference TRBV29-1 and TRBJ1-1, is SAVISQKPSRDICQRGTSLTIQCQVDSQVTMMFWYRQQPGQSLTLIATANQGSEATYESGFVIDKFPISRPNLTFSTLTVSNMSPEDSSIYLCSVAWGTEAFFGQGTRLTVV.

This chain joins TRBV27 and TRBJ1-1; 8 bases fit TRBD1. The CDR3 is 14 amino acids. The germline CDR1 and CDR2 sequences are MNHEY and SMNVEV (reference sequence). The J segment lost 4 bases and the V segment lost 5 bases, leaving 6 bases of the junction unmatched. DNA of the CDR3: TGTGCCAGCAGTCCCAGGGGGCACGGCACTGAAGCTTTCTTT. It translates to CASSPRGHGTEAFF.

The J gene is TRBJ2-3, the V gene TRBV11-2, with a weak D call TRBD2 (6 bases). With 5 bases removed from V and 6 bases from J, the gap between germline ends came to 21 bases. Germline V gene data show CDR1 as SGHAT and CDR2 as FQNNGV. The CDR3 is 16 amino acids. The CDR3 here is CASSGDAGRFGDTQYF. CDR3 DNA: TGTGCCAGCAGCGGGGACGCGGGACGGTTCGGGGATACGCAGTATTTT.

CDR3 region: CASNSGNTGELFF. The CDR3 nucleotides read TGTGCCAGCAATAGCGGAAACACCGGGGAGCTGTTTTTT. The chain couples TRBV5-6 to TRBJ2-2; possibly TRBD2 for D (6 bases). V shed 6 bases and J shed 2 bases, with 8 bases lying between them. Germline V gives CDR1 SGHDT, CDR2 YYEEEE. CDR3 length: 13 amino acids.

The chain couples TRBV13 to TRBJ1-1; 7 positions match TRBD1. Germline assignment: CDR1 PRHDT and CDR2 FYEKMQ (reference sequence). The CDR3 contains 15 residues. V trimming: 5 bases; J trimming: 0 bases; junction bases outside the gene matches: 6. The CDR3 bases are TGTGCCAGCAGCACCCGGGACAGCCTGAACACTGAAGCTTTCTTT. This codes for CASSTRDSLNTEAFF.

The chain joins TRBV2 to TRBJ2-7; D is uncertain. Trimming pared 8 bases from V and 5 bases from J, leaving 16 bases between. CDR1 and CDR2 (germline): SNHLY, FYNNEI. This CDR3 spans 13 amino acids. The CDR3 sequence: CASYIFPRDEQYF. In DNA, the CDR3 is TGTGCCAGCTATATATTTCCGAGAGACGAGCAGTACTTC.

This clonotype was recorded only once. This chain connects TRBV7-9 to TRBJ2-2, with D tentatively TRBD1 (6 bases). Germline-derived CDR1 and CDR2 are SEHNR and FQNEAQ (reference sequence). CDR3 length: 15 residues. V dropped 6 bases and J dropped 1 base, with 12 bases sitting between them. The chain's CDR3 is CASSPGQRNTGELFF. The CDR3 DNA is TGTGCCAGCAGTCCGGGACAACGGAACACCGGGGAGCTGTTTTTT.

The genes are TRBV12-3 or TRBV12-4 and TRBJ2-5; D could derive from TRBD1 or TRBD2 (5 bases each). V lost 3 bases and J lost 5, with 7 bases in between. CDR3 length: 12 residues. CDR3 sequence reads: CASSLWGETQYF. The CDR3 nucleotides read TGTGCCAGCAGTTTGTGGGGGGAGACCCAGTACTTC.

The chain employs TRBV9 and TRBJ2-2, with 10 bases aligning to TRBD2. CDR3 length: 18 residues. Germline V gene data show CDR1 as SGDLS and CDR2 as YYNGEE. V shed 0 bases and J 5 bases; nucleotides not matched to a gene: 10. CDR3 residues: CASSVEASGGVITGELFF. As DNA, the CDR3 is TGTGCCAGCAGCGTAGAGGCTAGCGGGGGTGTAATTACCGGGGAGCTGTTTTTT.

The chain has TRBV7-3 and TRBJ2-5; no firm D call. Trimming cost V 0 bases and J 0 bases, with 2 bases left between them. CDR1 is SGHTA, CDR2 FQGTGA, per germline. The CDR3 extends over 13 amino acids. The CDR3 spells CASSLTDQETQYF. The CDR3 region has the DNA TGTGCCAGCAGCTTAACGGACCAAGAGACCCAGTACTTC.

The chain has TRBV24-1 and TRBJ2-1; tentative D call: TRBD1 (6 bases). Germline V gene data show CDR1 as KGHDR and CDR2 as SFDVKD. The CDR3 is made up of 13 amino acids. The V gene lost 9 bases and the J gene lost 0 bases, with 8 bases spanning the gap. CDR3 protein: CATEDSSYNEQFF. The CDR3 nucleotides read TGTGCCACCGAGGACAGCTCCTACAATGAGCAGTTCTTC.

The V and J genes are TRBV12-3 or TRBV12-4 and TRBJ2-2; 9 positions agree with TRBD2. Germline trimming cut 3 bases from V and 5 bases from J; bases unmatched to any gene: 4. The CDR3 runs 15 residues. Written as DNA, the CDR3 is TGTGCCAGCAGTTTGCGTCTAGCGGGAACCGGGGAGCTGTTTTTT. It translates to CASSLRLAGTGELFF.

This clonotype was detected once. The rearrangement joins TRBV15 to TRBJ1-2, with D possibly TRBD1 on 6 matching bases. V lost 4 bases and J lost 8, with 14 bases in between. Looked up from germline, CDR1 is LNHNV and CDR2 is YYDKDF (reference sequence). This CDR3 is 13 amino acids long. This chain's CDR3 is CATSTGARNGYTF. The DNA of the CDR3 is TGTGCCACCAGCACAGGGGCGCGTAACGGCTACACCTTC.

This sequence joins TRBV20-1 and TRBJ2-7; maybe TRBD2 (6 bases). Germline V gene lookup returns CDR1 DFQATT and CDR2 SNEGSKA (reference sequence). The CDR3 is 13 residues long. Between the trimmed V and J ends, which lost 5 bases and 4 bases, there was a span of 15 bases. As DNA, the CDR3 is TGCAGTGCTTCCGAACTAGCAGTATACGAGCAGTACTTC. Protein product: CSASELAVYEQYF.

The chain recombines TRBV20-1 with TRBJ1-1; D is perhaps TRBD1 (5 bases). In germline, CDR1 is DFQATT, CDR2 SNEGSKA (reference sequence). This CDR3 is built from 14 residues. V dropped 6 bases and J dropped 4 bases, with 18 bases sitting between them. CDR3 loop: CSALNTGTGTEAFF. CDR3 sequence (DNA): TGCAGTGCCTTGAACACAGGTACGGGCACTGAAGCTTTCTTT.

The genes are TRBV12-3 or TRBV12-4 and TRBJ2-7; D perhaps matches TRBD2 (7 bases). This CDR3 has 14 residues. V was pared by 3 bases and J by 5 bases, with 14 bases between. CDR3 residues: CASSLVGGRDEQYF. The CDR3 nucleotides read TGTGCCAGCAGTTTGGTGGGGGGGCGCGACGAGCAGTACTTC.

V and J are TRBV5-4 and TRBJ1-1; D remains unclear. The V and J ends lost 4 bases and 3 bases respectively, with 10 bases between them. This CDR3 has 13 residues. Germline CDR1 SGHNT, CDR2 YYREEE (reference sequence). CDR3 protein: CASSLESHTEAFF. The CDR3 DNA is TGTGCCAGCAGCCTCGAGTCCCACACTGAAGCTTTCTTT.

This chain uses TRBV6-5 with TRBJ1-4; TRBD1 agrees at 7 bases. V trimming: 5 bases; J trimming: 6 bases; junction bases outside the gene matches: 9. Germline loops: CDR1 MNHEY, CDR2 SVGAGI. The CDR3 runs to 15 residues. The chain's CDR3 is CASSAGGGADEKLFF. In nucleotides, the CDR3 is TGTGCCAGCAGTGCCGGAGGGGGCGCAGATGAAAAACTGTTTTTT.

The sample holds one count of this clonotype. The chain employs TRBV7-2 and TRBJ1-1; the match to TRBD1 covers 10 bases. The J segment lost 4 bases and the V segment lost 1 base, leaving 9 bases of the junction unmatched. The CDR3 extends over 17 amino acids. CDR1 and CDR2 (germline): SGHTA, FQGNSA. CDR3 DNA: TGTGCCAGCAGCTTAGGGACAGGGGGGGTCGTGGCCACTGAAGCTTTCTTT. It specifies CASSLGTGGVVATEAFF.

The chain recombines TRBV15 with TRBJ2-7; the D is unclear. CDR1 is LNHNV, CDR2 YYDKDF, per germline (reference sequence). The ends were cut back, 6 bases at V and 3 bases at J, with 12 bases in the middle. CDR3 length equals 13 residues. The CDR3 DNA reads as TGTGCCACCAGAGAGATGGGGTTCTACGAGCAGTACTTC. This encodes CATREMGFYEQYF. Full variable domain (rest looked up from reference TRBV15 and TRBJ2-7): DAMVIQNPRYQVTQFGKPVTLSCSQTLNHNVMYWYQQKSSQAPKLLFHYYDKDFNNEADTPDNFQSRRPNTSFCFLDIRSPGLGDTAMYLCATREMGFYEQYFGPGTRLTVT.

The chain is built from TRBV4-2 and TRBJ1-1; D uncertain. Trimming left V 6 bases short and J 1 base short, with 9 bases between. The CDR3 contains 13 residues. The germline V gene encodes CDR1 LGHNA and CDR2 YNFKEQ. This CDR3 is CASRPTENTEAFF. CDR3 bases: TGTGCCAGCAGGCCTACAGAGAACACTGAAGCTTTCTTT.

This clonotype was recorded only once. V usage is TRBV19 and J usage is TRBJ1-5, with a weak D call TRBD1 (5 bases). Trimming pared 7 bases from V and 10 bases from J, leaving 14 bases between. The CDR3 covers 12 residues. Germline V lookup: CDR1 LNHDA, CDR2 SQIVND (reference sequence). The DNA of the CDR3 is TGTGCCAGTACTGCGGGGCTGGAACCCCAGCATTTT. It yields the protein CASTAGLEPQHF. The whole variable domain, remainder taken from reference TRBV19 and TRBJ1-5, is DGGITQSPKYLFRKEGQNVTLSCEQNLNHDAMYWYRQDPGQGLRLIYYSQIVNDFQKGDIAEGYSVSREKKESFPLTVTSAQKNPTAFYLCASTAGLEPQHFGDGTRLSIL.

V usage is TRBV6-2 or TRBV6-3 and J usage is TRBJ1-5; D gene unclear. CDR1 and CDR2 (germline): MNHEY, SVGEGT. Deletions cut 2 bases from V and 0 bases from J, with 2 bases between. This CDR3 comprises 13 residues. CDR3 loop: CASSYDSNQPQHF. CDR3 in DNA: TGTGCCAGCAGTTACGATAGCAATCAGCCCCAGCATTTT.

The V and J genes are TRBV11-2 and TRBJ2-7, with 8 bases fitting TRBD1. CDR3 length equals 17 residues. V shed 5 bases and J 4 bases; nucleotides not matched to a gene: 16. Germline V gene sequence: CDR1 SGHAT, CDR2 FQNNGV. The CDR3 is CASSPGQGGSGQYEQYF. CDR3 in DNA: TGTGCCAGCAGCCCTGGACAGGGTGGGTCGGGGCAGTACGAGCAGTACTTC.

The rearrangement uses TRBV20-1 and TRBJ2-2, with 10 nucleotides matching TRBD2. CDR3 size: 17 residues. The J segment lost 7 bases and the V segment lost 3 bases, leaving 14 bases of the junction unmatched. The germline V gene has CDR1 DFQATT and CDR2 SNEGSKA (reference sequence). CDR3 nucleotide sequence: TGCAGTGCTAGTGGGCCTACCAGCGGGGGGGCCGGCGGGGAGCTGTTTTTT. Translation: CSASGPTSGGAGGELFF.